Following are 21 T cell receptor beta chains from one sample sequenced in a study of shared clonotypes between healthy human individuals. Sequencing was performed with immunoSEQ multiplex PCR; in TCRdb, only in-frame clones are kept and a portion is missing. The repertoire holds roughly 680,000 clones, with around 70% as singletons. The sequenced material came from memory CD4+ T cells sorted from blood. Subset in this sample: CD45RA-negative fraction. These TCRs come from a woman aged 25-40 years in good health.

This clone came up a few times. The chain combines TRBV18 with TRBJ1-5, with a weak D call TRBD1 (5 bases). The CDR3 spans 16 residues. From germline, CDR1 is KGHSH and CDR2 LQKENI. V was cut by 2 bases and J by 1 base, with 12 bases left in between. In DNA form, the CDR3 reads TGTGCCAGCTCACCATGGGGCAGGAACAGCAATCAGCCCCAGCATTTT. It translates to CASSPWGRNSNQPQHF. The variable domain in full, completed from reference TRBV18 and TRBJ1-5, reads NAGVMQNPRHLVRRRGQEARLRCSPMKGHSHVYWYRQLPEEGLKFMVYLQKENIIDESGMPKERFSAEFPKEGPSILRIQQVVRGDSAAYFCASSPWGRNSNQPQHFGDGTRLSIL.

This clone was observed a single time. The chain combines TRBV19 with TRBJ2-7; perhaps TRBD1 as D (6 bases). Germline-derived CDR1 and CDR2 are LNHDA and SQIVND (reference sequence). Trimming took 5 bases from V and 2 from J, leaving 10 bases between them. The CDR3 is 13 residues long. DNA for the CDR3: TGTGCCAGTAGTTCACAGGGTACCTACGAGCAGTACTTC. It yields the protein CASSSQGTYEQYF. The variable domain in full, completed from reference TRBV19 and TRBJ2-7, reads DGGITQSPKYLFRKEGQNVTLSCEQNLNHDAMYWYRQDPGQGLRLIYYSQIVNDFQKGDIAEGYSVSREKKESFPLTVTSAQKNPTAFYLCASSSQGTYEQYFGPGTRLTVT.

J is TRBJ1-4 and V is TRBV19; D is undetermined. CDR1 LNHDA and CDR2 SQIVND come from the germline V gene (reference sequence). Trimming stripped 5 bases from V and 5 bases from J, with 12 bases between. CDR3 length equals 14 residues. In DNA, the CDR3 is TGTGCCAGTAGTCGGCGACAAACAAATGAAAAACTGTTTTTT. It yields the protein CASSRRQTNEKLFF.

This clone was observed many times. The chain employs TRBV4-2 and TRBJ1-2, with 9 bases fitting TRBD1. Germline trimming cut 3 bases from V and 2 bases from J; bases unmatched to any gene: 4. This CDR3 contains 15 residues. In germline, CDR1 is LGHNA, CDR2 YNFKEQ. CDR3 sequence: CASSHGGQGNYGYTF. The DNA for the CDR3 is TGTGCCAGCAGCCACGGCGGACAGGGGAACTATGGCTACACCTTC.

Concerning this clone: A single base separates this from a much larger clone, so it may be a read error. This same CDR3 is encoded by further DNA sequences in the sample. The chain couples TRBV5-1 to TRBJ2-1; 12 positions match TRBD2. The germline gives CDR1 SGHRS, CDR2 YFSETQ. This CDR3 region has 15 residues. Unmatched junction bases numbered 0, after V lost 1 base and J lost 4 bases. CDR3: CASSLTSGGYNEQFF. For the CDR3, the DNA is TGCGCCAGCAGCTTGACTAGCGGGGGGTACAATGAGCAGTTCTTC.

The chain uses TRBV27 and TRBJ1-2; TRBD1 agrees at 10 bases. The CDR3 contains 14 residues. Per germline, CDR1 MNHEY and CDR2 SMNVEV (reference sequence). J lost 8 bases, V lost 7 bases, and 10 bases had no gene match. The CDR3 is CASTYRQGARGYTF. DNA for the CDR3: TGTGCCAGCACATACCGACAGGGGGCTCGGGGCTACACCTTC.

This sequence joins TRBV28 and TRBJ2-2; TRBD2 matches 9 bases. Germline lookup yields CDR1 MDHEN and CDR2 SYDVKM. The ends lost 7 bases at V and 2 bases at J; junction bases unmatched: 5. This CDR3 contains 15 residues. The DNA of the CDR3 is TGTGCCAGCAAGCTAGCGGGGAGAAACACCGGGGAGCTGTTTTTT. It translates to CASKLAGRNTGELFF.

The chain carries TRBV28 and TRBJ2-1; 11 bases align to TRBD2. From germline, CDR1 is MDHEN and CDR2 SYDVKM. This CDR3 has 16 residues. Trimming removed 5 bases from V and 0 bases from J; junction bases left unmatched: 3. CDR3 nucleotide sequence: TGTGCCAGCAGTCCCACTAGCGGGAGCTCCTACAATGAGCAGTTCTTC. Residues: CASSPTSGSSYNEQFF.

V usage is TRBV10-1 and J usage is TRBJ2-3, with D tentatively TRBD1 or TRBD2 (5 bases each). CDR1 is WNHNN and CDR2 is SYGVQD in the germline V gene (reference sequence). The CDR3 is 18 amino acids. Trimming left V 3 bases short and J 0 bases short, with 19 bases between. The CDR3 DNA reads as TGCGCCAGCAGTGAACTAGGGGCAGGAGGTTCTAGCACAGATACGCAGTATTTT. It specifies CASSELGAGGSSTDTQYF.

This clone has a single count. Here the CDR3 reads CASSSPFNEQFF. The CDR3 DNA is TGTGCCAGCAGCTCACCGTTCAATGAGCAGTTCTTC. The chain joins TRBV7-8 to TRBJ2-1; D is unresolved. Trimming stripped 4 bases from V and 6 bases from J, with 7 bases between. The CDR3 runs to 12 residues. From germline, CDR1 is SGHVS and CDR2 FQNEAQ.

The J gene is TRBJ1-2, the V gene TRBV7-2; the match to TRBD1 covers 7 bases. From germline, CDR1 is SGHTA and CDR2 FQGNSA. CDR3 length equals 15 residues. With V trimmed by 0 bases and J by 2 bases, 3 bases remained unmatched. CDR3 nucleotide sequence: TGTGCCAGCAGCTTAGCCGGGACAGCGAACTATGGCTACACCTTC. It translates to CASSLAGTANYGYTF.

The chain recombines TRBV15 with TRBJ2-7, with TRBD2 matching over 7 bases. The germline CDR1 and CDR2 sequences are LNHNV and YYDKDF (reference sequence). The J segment lost 3 bases and the V segment lost 0 bases, leaving 5 bases of the junction unmatched. CDR3 size: 15 residues. DNA of the CDR3: TGTGCCACCAGCAGAGATCCGGGGGGTGACTACGAGCAGTACTTC. Its protein product is CATSRDPGGDYEQYF.

With respect to this clone: Other DNA sequences in the sample encode the same CDR3. CDR3 sequence reads: CASSLVDRTYEQYF. CDR3 in DNA: TGTGCCAGCAGTTTAGTGGACAGAACTTACGAGCAGTACTTC. The rearrangement uses TRBV28 and TRBJ2-7, with D possibly TRBD1 on 6 matching bases. The CDR3 extends over 14 amino acids. V was trimmed by 2 bases and J by 4 bases, leaving 12 bases between them. CDR1 and CDR2 (germline): MDHEN, SYDVKM.

The chain couples TRBV5-4 to TRBJ2-1; a weak D match, TRBD2 (7 bases). This CDR3 spans 14 amino acids. Deletions cut 4 bases from V and 6 bases from J, with 14 bases between. Germline V gene lookup returns CDR1 SGHNT and CDR2 YYREEE (reference sequence). The CDR3 spells CASSPRRGGNEQFF. The DNA of the CDR3 is TGTGCCAGCAGCCCGAGGAGGGGGGGCAATGAGCAGTTCTTC.

This chain uses TRBV4-1 with TRBJ2-3, with D possibly called TRBD1 or TRBD2 (5 bases each). Germline V gene sequence: CDR1 MGHRA, CDR2 YSYEKL. The V end lost 4 bases, the J end lost 3 bases, and 17 bases lay between the germline ends. The CDR3 is 16 amino acids. CDR3 bases: TGCGCCAGCAGCCGACAACAGGAGGTAACGACAGATACGCAGTATTTT. This translates into CASSRQQEVTTDTQYF.

V and J are TRBV7-2 and TRBJ1-1; D is undetermined. Trimming removed 4 bases at V and 5 bases at J, with 17 bases between. This CDR3 has 15 amino acids. Germline CDR1 SGHTA, CDR2 FQGNSA. CDR3: CASSSTELGLTEAFF. In nucleotides, the CDR3 is TGTGCCAGCAGCTCCACGGAATTAGGGTTGACTGAAGCTTTCTTT.

This chain connects TRBV5-5 to TRBJ2-5, with D hard to call. Germline V gives CDR1 SGHKS, CDR2 YYEKEE (reference sequence). The CDR3 covers 15 residues. V was clipped by 0 bases and J by 1 base, with 10 bases between them. The CDR3, as DNA: TGTGCCAGCAGCTTGGTAGGCTTGCCCCAAGAGACCCAGTACTTC. Translation: CASSLVGLPQETQYF.

The genes are TRBV6-1 and TRBJ1-5, with a possible D match to TRBD1 (6 bases). The CDR3 spans 15 residues. Trimming left V 9 bases short and J 2 bases short, with 17 bases between. Germline loops: CDR1 MNHNS, CDR2 SASEGT. CDR3 DNA sequence: TGTGCCAGTGGGACCGGCAGGGGTGGCAATCAGCCCCAGCATTTT. It codes for CASGTGRGGNQPQHF.

Concerning this clone: This may come from a read error, since a much larger clone is one base off. CDR3 sequence (DNA): TGCGCCAGCAGCTTGAGGGAGAACACTGAAGCTTTCTTT. It encodes CASSLRENTEAFF. The chain employs TRBV5-1 and TRBJ1-1; D uncertain. Trimming removed 1 base at V and 1 base at J, with 5 bases between. This CDR3 comprises 13 residues. In germline, CDR1 is SGHRS, CDR2 YFSETQ.

The V gene is TRBV7-7, the J gene TRBJ2-1; 10 bases are shared with TRBD1. CDR1 is SSHAT, CDR2 FNYEAQ, per germline (reference sequence). The V gene end was trimmed by 4 bases and the J gene end by 2 bases; junction bases not matched to a gene: 5. CDR3 length: 16 amino acids. This CDR3 reads CASSWGTGATYNEQFF. In DNA form, the CDR3 reads TGTGCCAGCAGCTGGGGGACAGGGGCGACCTACAATGAGCAGTTCTTC.

The chain links TRBV19 to TRBJ1-1, with D possibly TRBD1 on 6 matching bases. The CDR3 consists of 15 residues. With 2 bases removed from V and 6 bases from J, the gap between germline ends came to 16 bases. CDR1 and CDR2 from the germline V gene are LNHDA and SQIVND (reference sequence). CDR3 DNA: TGTGCCAGTAGTATAAAGCTGCACAGGGCACCTGAAGCTTTCTTT. It specifies CASSIKLHRAPEAFF.